This passage covers 21 T cell receptor beta chains from one sample sequenced in a study of blood T cell repertoires in COVID-19. This table comes from immunoSEQ multiplex PCR, and its TCRdb copy is limited to in-frame clones, with some not included. The table shows 100,000 to 150,000 clones, with approximately 88% occurring only once. Sequenced material: peripheral blood. The receptors here all came from a man aged 60 to 69 with acute or convalescent COVID-19.

CDR3 region: CASGTGEAKNIQYF. The CDR3, as DNA: TGTGCCTCGGGGACAGGGGAAGCCAAAAACATTCAGTACTTC. This chain joins TRBV30 and TRBJ2-4, with 10 bases matching TRBD1. CDR1 is GTSNPN, CDR2 SVGIG, per germline (reference sequence). This CDR3 is built from 14 residues. J was trimmed by 0 bases and V by 7 bases; bases with no gene match: 3.

The chain recombines TRBV9 with TRBJ2-7; 9 bases agree with TRBD1. CDR3 length equals 15 residues. The V segment lost 6 bases and the J segment 5 bases; nucleotides outside the gene matches: 12. Germline V gene data show CDR1 as SGDLS and CDR2 as YYNGEE. The CDR3 DNA follows: TGTGCCAGCAATAGGGAGGGGACAGGGACCCACGAGCAGTACTTC. Its protein product is CASNREGTGTHEQYF.

The chain combines TRBV9 with TRBJ2-3; the match to TRBD1 covers 9 bases. Germline lookup yields CDR1 SGDLS and CDR2 YYNGEE. This CDR3 comprises 15 residues. V was pared by 3 bases and J by 4 bases, with 6 bases of the junction left unmatched. The CDR3 here is CASSARDREADTQYF. The CDR3 nucleotides read TGTGCCAGCAGCGCACGGGACAGGGAGGCAGATACGCAGTATTTT.

This clone was found a few times. J is TRBJ1-1 and V is TRBV7-8, with a tentative D call TRBD1 (5 bases). V was cut by 4 bases and J by 0 bases, with 18 bases left in between. CDR1 is SGHVS and CDR2 is FQNEAQ in the germline V gene. There are 17 residues in the CDR3. The CDR3 here is CASSSTWGRSLNTEAFF. CDR3 in DNA: TGTGCCAGCAGCTCGACCTGGGGCAGGTCCCTGAACACTGAAGCTTTCTTT.

This chain joins TRBV4-1 and TRBJ1-2; D is ambiguous. Germline V gene sequence: CDR1 MGHRA, CDR2 YSYEKL. The germline V and J ends were trimmed by 0 bases and 4 bases, with 12 bases remaining between them. There are 15 residues in the CDR3. The CDR3 sequence: CASSQDPAGPYGYTF. CDR3 coding DNA: TGCGCCAGCAGCCAAGATCCCGCAGGCCCCTATGGCTACACCTTC.

This clone appeared a few times. Other nucleotide sequences from this sample produce the same CDR3. V and J are TRBV7-3 and TRBJ2-3; 10 nucleotides agree with TRBD1. The length of the CDR3 is 15 residues. V was pared by 4 bases and J by 3 bases, with 4 bases of the junction left unmatched. The V gene's germline CDR1 is SGHTA and CDR2 FQGTGA. The CDR3 loop is CASSSDRGLTDTQYF. Written as DNA, the CDR3 is TGTGCCAGCAGCTCCGACAGGGGGCTTACAGATACGCAGTATTTT.

V is TRBV5-4 and J is TRBJ2-3; a possible D gene is TRBD2 (5 bases). The CDR3 spans 16 residues. Per germline, CDR1 SGHNT and CDR2 YYREEE (reference sequence). The V and J ends lost 4 bases and 1 base respectively, with 16 bases between them. The CDR3: CASSPTIGVRTDTQYF. CDR3 nucleotides: TGTGCCAGCAGCCCGACGATCGGGGTCCGCACAGATACGCAGTATTTT.

This chain uses TRBV19 with TRBJ2-1, with 13 bases matching TRBD2. Germline loops: CDR1 LNHDA, CDR2 SQIVND (reference sequence). CDR3 length: 15 amino acids. Trimming took 5 bases from V and 8 from J; bases not matched to a gene: 6. In DNA form, the CDR3 reads TGTGCCAGTAGTGCCGGGACTAGCGGGAACTATGAGCAGTTCTTC. It yields the protein CASSAGTSGNYEQFF. Supplemented by reference TRBV19 and TRBJ2-1, the full variable domain reads DGGITQSPKYLFRKEGQNVTLSCEQNLNHDAMYWYRQDPGQGLRLIYYSQIVNDFQKGDIAEGYSVSREKKESFPLTVTSAQKNPTAFYLCASSAGTSGNYEQFFGPGTRLTVL.

The chain employs TRBV2 and TRBJ2-1; TRBD2 is a possible D gene (5 bases). This CDR3 has 15 amino acids. V lost 4 bases to trimming and J lost 2 bases, with 12 bases between them. The germline V gene encodes CDR1 SNHLY and CDR2 FYNNEI. CDR3 loop: CASSGRSGAYNEQFF. The CDR3 DNA reads as TGTGCCAGCAGTGGGAGGAGCGGAGCCTACAATGAGCAGTTCTTC.

V and J are TRBV14 and TRBJ1-4; 8 bases line up with TRBD1. CDR1 and CDR2 (germline): SGHDN, FVKESK. V was clipped by 1 base and J by 7 bases; unmatched bases: 5. CDR3 length: 15 residues. This CDR3 reads CASSQATGVVEKLFF. The DNA for the CDR3 is TGTGCCAGCAGCCAAGCGACAGGGGTTGTTGAAAAACTGTTTTTT.

The chain is built from TRBV30 and TRBJ1-2; tentatively, D is TRBD1 (5 bases). Germline CDR1 is GTSNPN and CDR2 is SVGIG (reference sequence). Trimming removed 2 bases from V and 7 bases from J, with 14 bases in between. The CDR3 has 13 amino acids. The CDR3 sequence is CAWSPFSQGGYTF. The CDR3 DNA is TGTGCCTGGAGTCCCTTCTCTCAGGGTGGCTACACCTTC.

This chain uses TRBV11-2 with TRBJ1-2; D call uncertain. There are 14 residues in the CDR3. CDR1 is SGHAT, CDR2 FQNNGV, per germline. The V gene lost 5 bases and the J gene lost 1 base, with 11 bases spanning the gap. CDR3 in amino acids: CASSPRGLNYGYTF. Written as DNA, the CDR3 is TGTGCCAGCAGCCCCCGAGGCCTTAACTATGGCTACACCTTC.

The chain links TRBV27 to TRBJ1-4, with TRBD1 identical over 7 bases. V trimming: 3 bases; J trimming: 5 bases; junction bases outside the gene matches: 6. CDR1 is MNHEY, CDR2 SMNVEV, per germline (reference sequence). CDR3 length equals 15 residues. CDR3 in amino acids: CASSLTGRWNEKLFF. The CDR3 DNA reads TGTGCCAGCAGTTTGACAGGGCGGTGGAATGAAAAACTGTTTTTT.

The gene calls are TRBV6-5 and TRBJ1-1, with a possible D match to TRBD1 (6 bases). The CDR3 totals 15 residues. In germline, CDR1 is MNHEY, CDR2 SVGAGI. The V and J ends lost 2 bases and 2 bases respectively, with 12 bases between them. The CDR3, as DNA: TGTGCCAGCAGTTACACCGTGACAGGCAACACTGAAGCTTTCTTT. Protein: CASSYTVTGNTEAFF.

This clone was detected a few times. V usage is TRBV7-8 and J usage is TRBJ2-1; TRBD2 aligns across 7 bases. V shed 3 bases, J shed 6 bases, and the junction held 8 bases outside the gene matches. This CDR3 has 15 residues. Germline lookup yields CDR1 SGHVS and CDR2 FQNEAQ. CDR3 amino acids: CASSFGRGLGNEQFF. The CDR3 region has the DNA TGTGCCAGCAGCTTTGGGAGGGGCCTAGGCAATGAGCAGTTCTTC.

The chain recombines TRBV10-2 with TRBJ2-3; D unresolved. The CDR3 covers 13 residues. The V and J ends lost 7 bases and 1 base respectively, with 9 bases between them. CDR1 and CDR2 from the germline V gene are WSHSY and SAAADI. The CDR3 loop is CASTAEGTDTQYF. Written as DNA, the CDR3 is TGCGCCAGCACCGCAGAGGGCACAGATACGCAGTATTTT.

This clone was seen a few times. The V call is TRBV10-2, the J call TRBJ1-5; 7 nucleotides agree with TRBD1. CDR3 length equals 14 residues. In germline, CDR1 is WSHSY, CDR2 SAAADI. The ends lost 6 bases at V and 1 base at J; junction bases unmatched: 3. The CDR3 DNA reads TGCGCCAGCAGCCCACAGGGGAGCAATCAGCCCCAGCATTTT. Its protein product is CASSPQGSNQPQHF.

The CDR3 DNA reads as TGTGCCTGGAGTCAGGGACAGCTAGAGACCCAGTACTTC. Translation gives CAWSQGQLETQYF. This chain joins TRBV30 and TRBJ2-5; TRBD1 agrees at 7 bases. CDR1 is GTSNPN and CDR2 is SVGIG in the germline V gene (reference sequence). V lost 2 bases to trimming and J lost 4 bases; unmatched junction nucleotides: 4. The CDR3 has 13 amino acids.

The chain recombines TRBV3-1 (or the pseudogene TRBV3-2) with TRBJ1-3; a possible D gene is TRBD1 (6 bases). Per the germline V gene, CDR1 is LGHDT and CDR2 is YNNKEL (reference sequence). V lost 4 bases to trimming and J lost 0 bases, with 13 bases between them. The CDR3 is 16 amino acids. Here the CDR3 DNA reads TGTGCCAGCAGCCCTTTGACAGGACTCTCTGGAAACACCATATATTTT. Amino acid sequence: CASSPLTGLSGNTIYF.

V is TRBV5-1 and J is TRBJ2-5; possibly TRBD2 for D (6 bases). Trimming cost V 4 bases and J 0 bases, with 13 bases left between them. This CDR3 region has 15 residues. The V gene's germline CDR1 is SGHRS and CDR2 YFSETQ. This chain's CDR3 is CASSKSGTDQETQYF. The DNA of the CDR3 is TGCGCCAGCAGCAAATCCGGGACTGACCAAGAGACCCAGTACTTC.

The chain employs TRBV19 and TRBJ2-3; 12 bases agree with TRBD2. Germline-derived CDR1 and CDR2 are LNHDA and SQIVND (reference sequence). Germline trimming cut 6 bases from V and 2 bases from J; bases unmatched to any gene: 3. The CDR3 covers 15 residues. Here the CDR3 reads CASRLAGGPTDTQYF. The DNA of the CDR3 is TGTGCCAGTAGACTAGCGGGAGGTCCCACAGATACGCAGTATTTT.